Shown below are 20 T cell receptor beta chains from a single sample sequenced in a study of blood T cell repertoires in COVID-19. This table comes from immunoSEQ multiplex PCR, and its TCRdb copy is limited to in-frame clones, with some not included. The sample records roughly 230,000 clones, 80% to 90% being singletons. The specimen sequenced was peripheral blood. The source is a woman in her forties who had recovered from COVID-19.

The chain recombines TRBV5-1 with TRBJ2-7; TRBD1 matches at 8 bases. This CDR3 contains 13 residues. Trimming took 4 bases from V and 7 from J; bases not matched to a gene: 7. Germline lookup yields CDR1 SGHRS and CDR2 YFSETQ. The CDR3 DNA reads TGCGCCAGCAGCCTGACAGGGGTGGGGGAGCAGTACTTC. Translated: CASSLTGVGEQYF.

This CDR3 reads CASSNLAGAEETQYF. In nucleotides, the CDR3 is TGTGCCAGCAGTAACCTAGCGGGGGCTGAAGAGACCCAGTACTTC. V usage is TRBV2 and J usage is TRBJ2-5, with TRBD2 matching 10 bases. This CDR3 spans 15 amino acids. The V and J ends lost 5 bases and 3 bases, in that order; junction bases with no gene match: 6. Per germline, CDR1 SNHLY and CDR2 FYNNEI.

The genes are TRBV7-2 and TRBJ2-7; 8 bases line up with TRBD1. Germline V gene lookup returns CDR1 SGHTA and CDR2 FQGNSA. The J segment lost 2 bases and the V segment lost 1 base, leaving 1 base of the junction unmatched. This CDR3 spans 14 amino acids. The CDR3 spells CASSLVRGPYEQYF. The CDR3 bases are TGTGCCAGCAGCTTAGTCAGGGGGCCCTACGAGCAGTACTTC.

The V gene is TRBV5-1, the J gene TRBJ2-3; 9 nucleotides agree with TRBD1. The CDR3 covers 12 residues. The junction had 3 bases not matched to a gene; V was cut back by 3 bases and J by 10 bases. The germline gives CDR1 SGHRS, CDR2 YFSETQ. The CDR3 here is CASSSGQGPQYF. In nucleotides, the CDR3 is TGCGCCAGCAGCTCGGGACAGGGACCGCAGTATTTT. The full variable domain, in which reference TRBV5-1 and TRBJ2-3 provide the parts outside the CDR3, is KAGVTQTPRYLIKTRGQQVTLSCSPISGHRSVSWYQQTPGQGLQFLFEYFSETQRNKGNFPGRFSGRQFSNSRSEMNVSTLELGDSALYLCASSSGQGPQYFGPGTRLTVL.

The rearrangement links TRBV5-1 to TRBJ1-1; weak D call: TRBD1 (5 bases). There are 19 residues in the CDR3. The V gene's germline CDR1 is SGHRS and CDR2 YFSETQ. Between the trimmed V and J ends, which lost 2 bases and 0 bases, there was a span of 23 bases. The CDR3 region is CASSFGTQGRAFMNTEAFF. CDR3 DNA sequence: TGCGCCAGCAGCTTTGGTACGCAGGGTAGAGCCTTCATGAACACTGAAGCTTTCTTT.

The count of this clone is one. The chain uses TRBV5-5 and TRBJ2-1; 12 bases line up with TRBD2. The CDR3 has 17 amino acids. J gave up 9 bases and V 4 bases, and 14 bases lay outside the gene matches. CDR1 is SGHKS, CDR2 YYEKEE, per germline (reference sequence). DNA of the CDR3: TGTGCCAGCAGCCTACGCGCGACTAGCGGGGGTGTATCTGAGCAGTTCTTC. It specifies CASSLRATSGGVSEQFF. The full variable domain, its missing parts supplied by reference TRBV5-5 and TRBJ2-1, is DAGVTQSPTHLIKTRGQQVTLRCSPISGHKSVSWYQQVLGQGPQFIFQYYEKEERGRGNFPDRFSARQFPNYSSELNVNALLLGDSALYLCASSLRATSGGVSEQFFGPGTRLTVL.

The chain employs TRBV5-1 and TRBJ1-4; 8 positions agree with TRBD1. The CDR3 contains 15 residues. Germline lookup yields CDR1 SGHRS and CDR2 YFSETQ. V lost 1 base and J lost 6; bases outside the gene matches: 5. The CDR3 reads CASSLSQGDYEKLFF. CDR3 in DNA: TGCGCCAGCAGCTTGTCACAGGGGGATTATGAAAAACTGTTTTTT.

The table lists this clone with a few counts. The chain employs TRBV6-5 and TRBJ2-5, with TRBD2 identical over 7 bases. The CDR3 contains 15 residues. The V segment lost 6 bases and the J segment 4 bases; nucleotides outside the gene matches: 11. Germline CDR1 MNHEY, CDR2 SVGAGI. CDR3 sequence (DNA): TGTGCCAGCAGGACTAGCTCAGGGATTGGAGAGACCCAGTACTTC. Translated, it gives CASRTSSGIGETQYF.

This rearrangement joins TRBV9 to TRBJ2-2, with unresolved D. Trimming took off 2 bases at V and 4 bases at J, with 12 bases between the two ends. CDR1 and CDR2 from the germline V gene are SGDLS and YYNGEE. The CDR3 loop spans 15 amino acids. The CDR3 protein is CASSVVTVPTGELFF. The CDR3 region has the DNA TGTGCCAGCAGCGTGGTAACAGTACCCACCGGGGAGCTGTTTTTT.

CDR3 loop: CASSLGGTTDQETQYF. The CDR3 region has the DNA TGCGCCAGCAGCTTGGGGGGGACTACCGACCAAGAGACCCAGTACTTC. The V call is TRBV5-1, the J call TRBJ2-5, with 7 bases identical to TRBD2. Germline V CDR1 and CDR2: SGHRS, YFSETQ. The CDR3 is 16 residues long. V trimming: 0 bases; J trimming: 0 bases; junction bases outside the gene matches: 5.

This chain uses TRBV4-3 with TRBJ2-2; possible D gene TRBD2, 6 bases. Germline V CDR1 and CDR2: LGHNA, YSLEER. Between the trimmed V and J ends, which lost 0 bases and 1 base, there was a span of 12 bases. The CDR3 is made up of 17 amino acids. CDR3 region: CASSQDGIAVNTGELFF. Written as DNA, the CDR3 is TGCGCCAGCAGCCAAGATGGGATAGCGGTGAACACCGGGGAGCTGTTTTTT.

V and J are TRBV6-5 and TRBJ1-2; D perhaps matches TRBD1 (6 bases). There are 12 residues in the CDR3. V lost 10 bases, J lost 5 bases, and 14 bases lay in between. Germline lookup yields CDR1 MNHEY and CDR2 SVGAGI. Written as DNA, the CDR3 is TGTGCCAACAGGGCCTCGGGGTATGGCTACACCTTC. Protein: CANRASGYGYTF.

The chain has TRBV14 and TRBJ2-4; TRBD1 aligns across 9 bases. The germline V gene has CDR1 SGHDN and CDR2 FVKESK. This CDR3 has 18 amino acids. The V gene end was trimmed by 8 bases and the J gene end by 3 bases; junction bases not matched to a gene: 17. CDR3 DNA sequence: TGTGCCAGCCAGTCGATTCCCAACAGGGGGCATGGCAAAAACATTCAGTACTTC. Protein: CASQSIPNRGHGKNIQYF. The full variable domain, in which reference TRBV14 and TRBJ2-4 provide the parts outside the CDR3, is EAGVTQFPSHSVIEKGQTVTLRCDPISGHDNLYWYRRVMGKEIKFLLHFVKESKQDESGMPNNRFLAERTGGTYSTLKVQPAELEDSGVYFCASQSIPNRGHGKNIQYFGAGTRLSVL.

The CDR3 nucleotides read TGTGCCAGCAGCTTAGGGTCTAGCGGGGCAGCAGATACGCAGTATTTT. Amino acid sequence: CASSLGSSGAADTQYF. This rearrangement joins TRBV7-7 to TRBJ2-3; 9 bases match TRBD2. This CDR3 contains 16 residues. Trimming removed 1 base from V and 4 bases from J; junction bases left unmatched: 6. The germline CDR1 and CDR2 sequences are SSHAT and FNYEAQ (reference sequence).

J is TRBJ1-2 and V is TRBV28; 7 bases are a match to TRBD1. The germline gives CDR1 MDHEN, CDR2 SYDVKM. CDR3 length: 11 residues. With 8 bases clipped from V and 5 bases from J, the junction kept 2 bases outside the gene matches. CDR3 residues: CASGDRYGYTF. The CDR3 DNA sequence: TGTGCCAGCGGGGACAGATATGGCTACACCTTC.

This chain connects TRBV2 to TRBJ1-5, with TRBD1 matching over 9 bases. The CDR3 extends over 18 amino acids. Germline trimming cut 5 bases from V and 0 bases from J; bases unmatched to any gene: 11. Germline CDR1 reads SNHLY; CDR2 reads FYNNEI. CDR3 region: CASSSRDREDNSNQPQHF. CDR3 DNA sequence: TGTGCCAGCAGTTCCCGGGACAGGGAGGATAATAGCAATCAGCCCCAGCATTTT.

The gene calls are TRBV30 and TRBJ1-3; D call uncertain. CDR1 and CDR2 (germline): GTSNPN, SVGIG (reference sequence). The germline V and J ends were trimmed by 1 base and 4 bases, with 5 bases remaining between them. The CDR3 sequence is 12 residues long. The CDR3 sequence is CAWSAQGNTIYF. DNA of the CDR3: TGTGCCTGGAGTGCCCAGGGAAACACCATATATTTT.

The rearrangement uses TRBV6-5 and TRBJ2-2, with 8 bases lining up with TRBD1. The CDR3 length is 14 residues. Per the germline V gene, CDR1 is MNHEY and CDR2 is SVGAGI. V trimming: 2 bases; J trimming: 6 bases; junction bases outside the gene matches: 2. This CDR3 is CASSYPTGAGELFF. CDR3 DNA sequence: TGTGCCAGCAGTTACCCGACAGGGGCCGGGGAGCTGTTTTTT.

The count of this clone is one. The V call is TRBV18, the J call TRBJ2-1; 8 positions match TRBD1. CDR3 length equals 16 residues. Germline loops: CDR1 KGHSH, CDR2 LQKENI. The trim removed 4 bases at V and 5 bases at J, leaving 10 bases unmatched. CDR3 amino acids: CASSRVEGQGHNEQFF. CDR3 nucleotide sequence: TGTGCCAGCTCACGGGTCGAAGGACAGGGTCACAATGAGCAGTTCTTC.

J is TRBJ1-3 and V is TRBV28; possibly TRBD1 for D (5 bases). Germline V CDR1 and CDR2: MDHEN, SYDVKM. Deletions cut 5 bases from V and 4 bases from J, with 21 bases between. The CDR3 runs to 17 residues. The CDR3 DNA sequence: TGTGCCAGCAGTCCACCCCTTACAGGTACCTACGGAAACACCATATATTTT. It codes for CASSPPLTGTYGNTIYF. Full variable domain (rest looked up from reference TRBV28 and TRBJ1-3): DVKVTQSSRYLVKRTGEKVFLECVQDMDHENMFWYRQDPGLGLRLIYFSYDVKMKEKGDIPEGYSVSREKKERFSLILESASTNQTSMYLCASSPPLTGTYGNTIYFGEGSWLTVV.